A single TCR beta chain is shown here with its context. One junction end does not reproduce the germline sequence, and a read error may be involved. Original processing methods: Nucleated cell number was recorded as an estimate derived from reference gene primer amplification. Assay used: immunoSEQ multiplex PCR; TCRdb lists only in-frame clones, some missing. V, J and clone size were drawn from that table, and D and trimming were deduced from the DNA. The data contain around 67,000 clones, 84% of them singletons. Germline V gene data show CDR1 as SEHNR and CDR2 as FQNEAQ (reference sequence). The CDR3 has 11 amino acids. The data stem from a study of blood T cell repertoires in COVID-19. Study-level background: The United States, Italy and Spain provided the acute and convalescent COVID-19 samples. The cDNA or gDNA used as material had been derived from T cells, B-cell-depleted T cells, or PBMCs.

Input material: peripheral blood. This TCR came from a man between 65 and 85 years old with acute or convalescent COVID-19. The gene calls are TRBV7-9 and TRBJ1-2; a weak D match, TRBD1 (5 bases). The CDR3 DNA is TGTGCCAGCAGCTTAAGCAGGGACTGGTCGTTC. It is translated as CASSLSRDWSF.